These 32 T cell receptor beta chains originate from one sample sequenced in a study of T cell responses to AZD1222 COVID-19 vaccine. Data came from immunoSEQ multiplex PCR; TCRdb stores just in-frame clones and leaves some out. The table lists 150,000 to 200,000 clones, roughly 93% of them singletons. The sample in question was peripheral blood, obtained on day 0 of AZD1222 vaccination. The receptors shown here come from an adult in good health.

CDR3: CASSNPGTGSNEKLFF. For the CDR3, the DNA is TGTGCCAGTAGTAATCCCGGGACAGGGTCTAATGAAAAACTGTTTTTT. The rearrangement uses TRBV19 and TRBJ1-4; 9 bases align to TRBD1. Germline V lookup: CDR1 LNHDA, CDR2 SQIVND (reference sequence). After removal of 4 bases from V and 3 bases from J, the junction contained 6 bases not matched to a gene. The CDR3 length is 16 residues.

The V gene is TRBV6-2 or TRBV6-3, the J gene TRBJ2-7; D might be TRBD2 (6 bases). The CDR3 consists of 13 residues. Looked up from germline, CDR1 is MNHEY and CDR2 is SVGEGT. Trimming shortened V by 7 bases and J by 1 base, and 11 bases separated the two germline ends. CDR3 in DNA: TGTGCCAGCACCCCGGGGGTTTCCTACGAGCAGTACTTC. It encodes CASTPGVSYEQYF.

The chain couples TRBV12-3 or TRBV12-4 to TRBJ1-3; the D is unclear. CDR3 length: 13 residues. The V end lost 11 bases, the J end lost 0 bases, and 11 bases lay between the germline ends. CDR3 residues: CARGDLSGNTIYF. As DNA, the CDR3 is TGTGCCCGAGGTGACCTCTCTGGAAACACCATATATTTT.

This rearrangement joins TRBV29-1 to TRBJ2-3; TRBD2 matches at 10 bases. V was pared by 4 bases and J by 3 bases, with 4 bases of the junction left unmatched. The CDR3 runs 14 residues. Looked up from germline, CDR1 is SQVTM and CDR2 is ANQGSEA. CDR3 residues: CSVVRTSGTDTQYF. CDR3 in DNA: TGCAGCGTTGTCCGGACTAGCGGAACAGATACGCAGTATTTT.

This CDR3 reads CASSTVNGNAQPQHF. The CDR3 coding sequence is TGTGCCAGTAGTACTGTTAACGGGAATGCTCAGCCCCAGCATTTT. The genes are TRBV19 and TRBJ1-5; D unresolved. The CDR3 is made up of 15 amino acids. Between the trimmed V and J ends, which lost 4 bases and 6 bases, there was a span of 16 bases. Germline CDR1 and CDR2: LNHDA and SQIVND (reference sequence).

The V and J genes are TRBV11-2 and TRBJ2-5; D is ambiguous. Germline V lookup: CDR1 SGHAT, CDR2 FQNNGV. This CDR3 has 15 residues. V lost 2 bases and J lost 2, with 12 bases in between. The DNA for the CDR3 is TGTGCCAGCAGCTTAATCTTCGGATGGCAAGAGACCCAGTACTTC. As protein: CASSLIFGWQETQYF.

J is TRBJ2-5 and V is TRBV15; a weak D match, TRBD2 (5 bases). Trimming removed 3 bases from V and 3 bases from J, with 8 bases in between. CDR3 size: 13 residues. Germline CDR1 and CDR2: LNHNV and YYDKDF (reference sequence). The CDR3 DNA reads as TGTGCCACCAGCAGCGGACTTAAAGAGACCCAGTACTTC. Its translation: CATSSGLKETQYF.

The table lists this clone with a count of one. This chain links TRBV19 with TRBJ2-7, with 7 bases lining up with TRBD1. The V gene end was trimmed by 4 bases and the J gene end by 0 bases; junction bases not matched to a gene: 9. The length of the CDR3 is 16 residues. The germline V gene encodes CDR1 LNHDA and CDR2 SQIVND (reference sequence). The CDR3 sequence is CASSNPGTGASYEQYF. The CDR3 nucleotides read TGTGCCAGTAGTAATCCGGGAACAGGGGCCTCCTACGAGCAGTACTTC.

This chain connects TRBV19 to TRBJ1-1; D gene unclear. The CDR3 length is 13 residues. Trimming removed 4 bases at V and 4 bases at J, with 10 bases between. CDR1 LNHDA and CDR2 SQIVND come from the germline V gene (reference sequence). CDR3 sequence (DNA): TGTGCCAGTAGTACGATCCTGGGCACTGAAGCTTTCTTT. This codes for CASSTILGTEAFF.

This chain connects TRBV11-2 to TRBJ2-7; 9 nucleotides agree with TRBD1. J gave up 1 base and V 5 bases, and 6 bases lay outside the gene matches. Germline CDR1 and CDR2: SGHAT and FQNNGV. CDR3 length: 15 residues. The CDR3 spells CASSPMGTGSYEQYF. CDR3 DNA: TGTGCCAGCAGCCCGATGGGGACAGGGTCCTACGAGCAGTACTTC.

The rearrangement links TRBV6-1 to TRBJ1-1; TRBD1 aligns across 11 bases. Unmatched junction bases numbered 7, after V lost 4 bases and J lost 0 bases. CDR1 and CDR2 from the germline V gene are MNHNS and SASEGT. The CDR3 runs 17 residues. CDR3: CASSAGTGGRMNTEAFF. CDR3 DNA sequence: TGTGCCAGCAGTGCCGGGACAGGGGGTAGGATGAACACTGAAGCTTTCTTT.

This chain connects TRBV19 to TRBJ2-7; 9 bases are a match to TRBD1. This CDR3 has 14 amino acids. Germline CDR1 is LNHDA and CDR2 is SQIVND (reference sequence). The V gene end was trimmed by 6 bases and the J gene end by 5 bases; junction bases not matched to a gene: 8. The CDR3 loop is CASSYGTGSDEQYF. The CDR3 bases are TGTGCCAGTAGCTATGGGACAGGGTCGGACGAGCAGTACTTC.

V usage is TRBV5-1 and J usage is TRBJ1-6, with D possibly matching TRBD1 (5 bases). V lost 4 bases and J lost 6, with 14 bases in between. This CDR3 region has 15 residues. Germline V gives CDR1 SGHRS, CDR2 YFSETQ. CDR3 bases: TGCGCCAGCAGCGACCAAGCGGGGGGTAATTCACCCCTCCACTTT. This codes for CASSDQAGGNSPLHF.

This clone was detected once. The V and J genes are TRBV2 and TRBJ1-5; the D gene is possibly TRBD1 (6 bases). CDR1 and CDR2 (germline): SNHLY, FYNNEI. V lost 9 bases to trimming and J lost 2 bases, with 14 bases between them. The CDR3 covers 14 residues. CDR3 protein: CASSGRGGNQPQHF. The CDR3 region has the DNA TGTGCCAGTAGCGGGAGGGGGGGCAATCAGCCCCAGCATTTT.

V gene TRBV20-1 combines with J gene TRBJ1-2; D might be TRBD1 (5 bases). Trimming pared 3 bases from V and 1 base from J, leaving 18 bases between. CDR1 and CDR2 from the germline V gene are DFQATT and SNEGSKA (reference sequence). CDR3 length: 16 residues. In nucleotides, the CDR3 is TGCAGTGCTAGTGGGCAAGGCGGGGGGGTTAACTATGGCTACACCTTC. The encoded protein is CSASGQGGGVNYGYTF.

CDR3 nucleotide sequence: TGCAGCGTTGACATCTCCTACGAGCAGTACTTC. This codes for CSVDISYEQYF. The chain couples TRBV29-1 to TRBJ2-7, with D hard to call. V lost 3 bases to trimming and J lost 0 bases, with 3 bases between them. There are 11 residues in the CDR3. Germline values: CDR1 SQVTM, CDR2 ANQGSEA.

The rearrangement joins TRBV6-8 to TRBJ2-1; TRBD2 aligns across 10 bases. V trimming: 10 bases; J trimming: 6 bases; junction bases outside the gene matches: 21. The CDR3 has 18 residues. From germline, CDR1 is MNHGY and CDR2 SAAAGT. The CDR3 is CATGGCCPAGLAPNEQFF. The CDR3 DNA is TGTGCCACCGGTGGATGTTGTCCCGCGGGACTAGCGCCCAATGAGCAGTTCTTC.

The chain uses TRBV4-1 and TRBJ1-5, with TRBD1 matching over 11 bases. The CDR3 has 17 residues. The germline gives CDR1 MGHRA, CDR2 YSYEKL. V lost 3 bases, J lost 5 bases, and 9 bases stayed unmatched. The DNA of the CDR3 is TGCGCCAGCAGCCATCTACCGGGACAGGGGGTTCATCAGCCCCAGCATTTT. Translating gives CASSHLPGQGVHQPQHF.

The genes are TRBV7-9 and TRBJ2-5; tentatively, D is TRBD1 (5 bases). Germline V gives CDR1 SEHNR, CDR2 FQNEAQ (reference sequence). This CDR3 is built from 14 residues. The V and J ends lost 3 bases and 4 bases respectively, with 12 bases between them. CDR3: CASSFFQGLETQYF. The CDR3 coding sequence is TGTGCCAGCAGCTTCTTTCAGGGTTTAGAGACCCAGTACTTC.

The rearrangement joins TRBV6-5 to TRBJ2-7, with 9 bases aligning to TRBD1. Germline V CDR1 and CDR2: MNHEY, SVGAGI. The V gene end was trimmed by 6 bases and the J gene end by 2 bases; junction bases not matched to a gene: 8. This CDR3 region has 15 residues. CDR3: CASRRPGTGTYEQYF. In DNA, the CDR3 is TGTGCCAGCAGGCGACCCGGGACAGGGACCTACGAGCAGTACTTC.

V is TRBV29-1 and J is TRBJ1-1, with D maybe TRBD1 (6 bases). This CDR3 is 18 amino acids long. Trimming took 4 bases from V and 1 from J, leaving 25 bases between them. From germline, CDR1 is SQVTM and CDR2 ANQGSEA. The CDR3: CSVVGQRGGQGSNTEAFF. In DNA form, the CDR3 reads TGCAGCGTTGTTGGGCAAAGGGGGGGGCAGGGTTCGAACACTGAAGCTTTCTTT.

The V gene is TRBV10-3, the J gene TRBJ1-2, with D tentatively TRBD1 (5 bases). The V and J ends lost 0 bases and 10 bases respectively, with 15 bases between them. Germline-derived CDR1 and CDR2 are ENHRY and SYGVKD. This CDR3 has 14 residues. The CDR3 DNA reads TGTGCCATCAGTGAGTCAACAGGTCCTGCCCTCTACACCTTC. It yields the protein CAISESTGPALYTF.

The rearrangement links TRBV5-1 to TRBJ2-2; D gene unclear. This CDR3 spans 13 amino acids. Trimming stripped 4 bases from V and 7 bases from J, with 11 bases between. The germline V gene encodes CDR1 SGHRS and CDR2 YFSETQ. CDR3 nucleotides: TGCGCCAGCAGCCTTGACGTATTCGGGGAGCTGTTTTTT. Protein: CASSLDVFGELFF.

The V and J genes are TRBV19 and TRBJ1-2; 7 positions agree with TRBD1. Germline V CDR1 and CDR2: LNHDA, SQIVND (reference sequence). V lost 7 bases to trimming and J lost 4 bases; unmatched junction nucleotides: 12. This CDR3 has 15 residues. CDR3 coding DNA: TGTGCCAGTAAGTCCGCCGGGACAGATCCCTATGGCTACACCTTC. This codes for CASKSAGTDPYGYTF.

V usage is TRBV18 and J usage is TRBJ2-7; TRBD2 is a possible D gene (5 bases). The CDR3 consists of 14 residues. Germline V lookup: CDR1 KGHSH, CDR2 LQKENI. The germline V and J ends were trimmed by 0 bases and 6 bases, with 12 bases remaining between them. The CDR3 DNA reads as TGTGCCAGCTCACCACCTTCTAGCCCCTTCGAGCAGTACTTC. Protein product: CASSPPSSPFEQYF.

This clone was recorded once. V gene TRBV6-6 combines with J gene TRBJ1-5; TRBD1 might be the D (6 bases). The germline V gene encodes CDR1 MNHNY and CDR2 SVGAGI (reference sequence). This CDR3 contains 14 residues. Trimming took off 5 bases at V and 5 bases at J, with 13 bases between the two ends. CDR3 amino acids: CASSPTQGDQPQHF. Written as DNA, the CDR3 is TGTGCCAGCAGTCCTACACAGGGTGATCAGCCCCAGCATTTT.

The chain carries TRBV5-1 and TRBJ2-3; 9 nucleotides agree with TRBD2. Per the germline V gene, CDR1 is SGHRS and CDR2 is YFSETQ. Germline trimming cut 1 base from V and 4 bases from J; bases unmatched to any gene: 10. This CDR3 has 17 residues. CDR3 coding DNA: TGCGCCAGCAGCTTGTTTAGCGGGAGTACTGGCGCAGATACGCAGTATTTT. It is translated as CASSLFSGSTGADTQYF.

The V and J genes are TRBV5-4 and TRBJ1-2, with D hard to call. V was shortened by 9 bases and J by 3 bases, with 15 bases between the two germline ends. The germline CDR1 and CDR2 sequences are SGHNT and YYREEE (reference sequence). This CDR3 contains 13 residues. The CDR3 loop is CATWSTFHYGYTF. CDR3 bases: TGTGCCACCTGGTCAACCTTTCACTATGGCTACACCTTC.

The CDR3 region is CASSLDRGNWRIAEAFF. DNA of the CDR3: TGTGCCAGCAGCTTAGACAGGGGAAATTGGCGGATCGCTGAAGCTTTCTTT. The chain combines TRBV5-6 with TRBJ1-1; 8 nucleotides align to TRBD1. Germline loops: CDR1 SGHDT, CDR2 YYEEEE. Losses at the gene ends were 2 bases for V and 6 bases for J; bases not matched to a gene: 15. CDR3 size: 17 residues.

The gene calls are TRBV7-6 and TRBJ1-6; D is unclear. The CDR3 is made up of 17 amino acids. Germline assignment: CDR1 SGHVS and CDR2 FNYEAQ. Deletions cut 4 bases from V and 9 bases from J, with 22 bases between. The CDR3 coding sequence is TGTGCCAGCAGCTCCGCCGTAACCGCGGAGGGTGGTTCACCCCTCCACTTT. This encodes CASSSAVTAEGGSPLHF.

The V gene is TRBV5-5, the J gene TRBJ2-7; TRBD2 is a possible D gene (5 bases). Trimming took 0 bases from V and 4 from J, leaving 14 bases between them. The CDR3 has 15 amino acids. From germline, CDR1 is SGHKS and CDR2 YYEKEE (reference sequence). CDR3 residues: CASSLAPRGPYEQYF. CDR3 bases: TGTGCCAGCAGCTTGGCCCCAAGAGGGCCGTACGAGCAGTACTTC.

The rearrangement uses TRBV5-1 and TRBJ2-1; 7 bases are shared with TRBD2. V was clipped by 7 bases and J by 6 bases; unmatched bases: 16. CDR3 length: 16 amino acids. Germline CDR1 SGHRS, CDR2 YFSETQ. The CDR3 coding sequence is TGCGCCAGCCGAATACTAGCGACGGTAGTCGCCAATGAGCAGTTCTTC. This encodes CASRILATVVANEQFF.